This entry concerns a single T cell receptor beta chain. These data originate in a study of control samples from healthy donors and cancer patients. Unmatched junction bases numbered 2, after V lost 3 bases and J lost 2 bases. The CDR3 totals 15 residues. The germline V gene encodes CDR1 MNHEY and CDR2 SMNVEV (reference sequence). Generated by immunoSEQ multiplex PCR, the TCRdb table keeps only in-frame clones and is missing some. Of roughly 90,000 clones in the sample, roughly 82% were seen once. The V call is TRBV27, the J call TRBJ2-7, with 12 bases lining up with TRBD1. This receptor was obtained from a woman aged 55 to 70 in good health. The sample consisted of blood. In nucleotides, the CDR3 is TGTGCCAGCAGTTTGGGACAGGGGGCCCCCTACGAGCAGTACTTC. This codes for CASSLGQGAPYEQYF.